A single sample gave rise to the 16 T cell receptor beta chains below, sequenced in a study of blood T cell repertoires in COVID-19. Some clones are missing from TCRdb's copy, which holds only in-frame ones; the method was immunoSEQ multiplex PCR. Among some 240,000 clones listed, 85% were seen once. Sequencing was done on a sample of peripheral blood. The source of these receptors is a woman aged 70 to 79 with COVID-19, enrolled during active disease.

On this clone itself: This may be a read error, as it is one base from a much larger clone. The sample has other DNA sequences that encode this CDR3 too. V and J are TRBV7-2 and TRBJ2-7; D ambiguous. Germline CDR1 reads SGHTA; CDR2 reads FQGNSA. This CDR3 has 11 residues. The V gene lost 4 bases and the J gene lost 2 bases, with 3 bases spanning the gap. CDR3 coding DNA: TGTGCCAGCAGCTCAGCCTACGAGCAGTACTTC. Amino acids: CASSSAYEQYF.

The chain uses TRBV30 and TRBJ2-5; possibly TRBD2 for D (6 bases). The germline V gene has CDR1 GTSNPN and CDR2 SVGIG (reference sequence). The CDR3 is made up of 13 amino acids. V lost 1 base and J lost 5, with 11 bases in between. The CDR3 here is CAWSGGERETQYF. Written as DNA, the CDR3 is TGTGCCTGGAGTGGGGGGGAGAGGGAGACCCAGTACTTC.

There are a few counts of this clone. V usage is TRBV9 and J usage is TRBJ1-2, with unresolved D. Trimming pared 0 bases from V and 4 bases from J, leaving 10 bases between. The CDR3 runs to 14 residues. CDR1 is SGDLS, CDR2 YYNGEE, per germline. CDR3 coding DNA: TGTGCCAGCAGCGTAGACGGGGTGGCCTATGGCTACACCTTC. It yields the protein CASSVDGVAYGYTF.

This clone is a singleton in its sample. The V call is TRBV6-2 or TRBV6-3, the J call TRBJ2-1; 13 bases align to TRBD2. The CDR3 runs to 16 residues. The V and J ends lost 3 bases and 5 bases, in that order; junction bases with no gene match: 4. The germline CDR1 and CDR2 sequences are MNHEY and SVGEGT. CDR3 nucleotide sequence: TGTGCCAGCAGTTATGGACTAGCGGGAGTCCACAATGAGCAGTTCTTC. Its protein is CASSYGLAGVHNEQFF.

The chain is built from TRBV3-1 (or the pseudogene TRBV3-2) and TRBJ2-5; D gene uncertain. V was shortened by 6 bases and J by 1 base, with 12 bases between the two germline ends. This CDR3 region has 14 residues. Germline V gene lookup returns CDR1 LGHDT and CDR2 YNNKEL (reference sequence). CDR3 bases: TGTGCCAGCAGTACCTGGGCAACCCAAGAGACCCAGTACTTC. The encoded protein is CASSTWATQETQYF.

This clone has only one observation. The chain recombines TRBV2 with TRBJ1-4; 7 nucleotides match TRBD1. The CDR3 extends over 13 amino acids. Trimming removed 7 bases from V and 8 bases from J; junction bases left unmatched: 7. Germline V CDR1 and CDR2: SNHLY, FYNNEI. This CDR3 is CASTRTGREKLFF. CDR3 nucleotide sequence: TGTGCCAGCACCCGGACAGGTCGGGAAAAACTGTTTTTT.

This clone was detected once. The gene calls are TRBV27 and TRBJ2-1, with 11 bases fitting TRBD2. This CDR3 has 16 residues. V lost 0 bases, J lost 4 bases, and 2 bases stayed unmatched. Germline CDR1 MNHEY, CDR2 SMNVEV (reference sequence). The chain's CDR3 is CASSLSGTSGYNEQFF. CDR3 DNA sequence: TGTGCCAGCAGTTTATCGGGGACTAGCGGATACAATGAGCAGTTCTTC.

The chain recombines TRBV14 with TRBJ1-2, with 7 bases identical to TRBD1. CDR3 size: 15 residues. With V trimmed by 4 bases and J by 8 bases, 13 bases remained unmatched. Germline CDR1 is SGHDN and CDR2 is FVKESK. The chain's CDR3 is CASSPLLEGARGYTF. DNA for the CDR3: TGTGCCAGCAGCCCTCTCTTGGAGGGGGCGCGGGGCTACACCTTC.

V and J are TRBV21-1 and TRBJ1-1. TRBV21-1 is a pseudogene segment. This CDR3 contains 14 residues. The CDR3 DNA reads TGTGCCAGCAGCAAAGGGAGGGCGATGCATGAAGCTTTCTTT. Translation: CASSKGRAMHEAFF.

This chain links TRBV19 with TRBJ2-2, with 9 bases that match TRBD1. Germline trimming cut 5 bases from V and 2 bases from J; bases unmatched to any gene: 12. Germline V gives CDR1 LNHDA, CDR2 SQIVND (reference sequence). The CDR3 loop spans 18 amino acids. CDR3 sequence reads: CASSAGTGTALNTGELFF. The CDR3 region has the DNA TGTGCCAGTAGTGCTGGGACAGGGACTGCGTTAAACACCGGGGAGCTGTTTTTT.

V and J are TRBV7-2 and TRBJ2-7; D is undetermined. The germline CDR1 and CDR2 sequences are SGHTA and FQGNSA. The CDR3 runs to 13 residues. Between the trimmed V and J ends, which lost 5 bases and 3 bases, there was a span of 11 bases. As DNA, the CDR3 is TGTGCCAGCAGCCTAAGACTGTTCTACGAGCAGTACTTC. The encoded protein is CASSLRLFYEQYF. The full variable domain, its missing parts supplied by reference TRBV7-2 and TRBJ2-7, is GAGVSQSPSNKVTEKGKDVELRCDPISGHTALYWYRQSLGQGLEFLIYFQGNSAPDKSGLPSDRFSAERTGGSVSTLTIQRTQQEDSAVYLCASSLRLFYEQYFGPGTRLTVT.

The CDR3 spells CSASPGNYQLEAFF. The CDR3 coding sequence is TGCAGTGCTAGTCCCGGGAACTACCAACTTGAAGCTTTCTTT. V is TRBV20-1 and J is TRBJ1-1; D remains ambiguous. The CDR3 has 14 residues. The V gene's germline CDR1 is DFQATT and CDR2 SNEGSKA (reference sequence). The V gene lost 3 bases and the J gene lost 7 bases, with 18 bases spanning the gap.

Only one count was recorded for this clone. The chain uses TRBV9 and TRBJ2-5; no clear D gene. V was clipped by 2 bases and J by 6 bases, with 11 bases between them. CDR3 size: 13 residues. The V gene's germline CDR1 is SGDLS and CDR2 YYNGEE. This CDR3 is CASSVTYAQTQYF. The CDR3 DNA reads as TGTGCCAGCAGCGTCACCTATGCACAGACCCAGTACTTC.

The rearrangement joins TRBV24-1 to TRBJ1-5; TRBD1 is a possible D gene (6 bases). Trimming took 3 bases from V and 6 from J, leaving 11 bases between them. The CDR3 is 14 amino acids. CDR1 is KGHDR, CDR2 SFDVKD, per germline. Here the CDR3 DNA reads TGTGCCACCAGTGATCCGCGACAGGTTCAGCCCCAGCATTTT. Translation gives CATSDPRQVQPQHF.

This clone came up once. V gene TRBV2 combines with J gene TRBJ2-3; D call uncertain. CDR3 length: 14 residues. The germline gives CDR1 SNHLY, CDR2 FYNNEI. V shed 7 bases and J shed 3 bases, with 14 bases lying between them. CDR3 region: CASTGGQVTDTQYF. The CDR3 DNA follows: TGTGCCAGCACCGGCGGCCAAGTAACAGATACGCAGTATTTT.

This clone appeared a few times. This chain uses TRBV12-3 or TRBV12-4 with TRBJ2-1; tentatively, D is TRBD1 (6 bases). The CDR3 sequence is 12 residues long. V lost 9 bases and J 6 bases, leaving 12 bases between the germline ends. The CDR3 DNA sequence: TGTGCCAGTCTCCAGGGGACCAATGAGCAGTTCTTC. It specifies CASLQGTNEQFF.